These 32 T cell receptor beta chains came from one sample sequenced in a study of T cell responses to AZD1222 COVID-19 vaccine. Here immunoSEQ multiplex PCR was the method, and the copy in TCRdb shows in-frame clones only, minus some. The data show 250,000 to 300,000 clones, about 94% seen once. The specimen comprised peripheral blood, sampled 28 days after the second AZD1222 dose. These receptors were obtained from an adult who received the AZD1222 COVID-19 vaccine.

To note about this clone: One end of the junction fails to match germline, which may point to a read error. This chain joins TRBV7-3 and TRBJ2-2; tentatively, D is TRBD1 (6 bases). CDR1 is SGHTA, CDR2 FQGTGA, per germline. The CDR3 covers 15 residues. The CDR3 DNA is TGTGCCAGCAGCCTAACAGGGTCTAACACCGGGGAGCTGTTTTTT. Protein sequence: CASSLTGSNTGELFF.

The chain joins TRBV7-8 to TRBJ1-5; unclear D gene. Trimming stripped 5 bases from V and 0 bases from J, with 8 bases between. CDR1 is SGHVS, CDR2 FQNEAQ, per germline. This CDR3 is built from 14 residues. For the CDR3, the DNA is TGTGCCAGCAGCACCCCATATAGCAATCAGCCCCAGCATTTT. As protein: CASSTPYSNQPQHF.

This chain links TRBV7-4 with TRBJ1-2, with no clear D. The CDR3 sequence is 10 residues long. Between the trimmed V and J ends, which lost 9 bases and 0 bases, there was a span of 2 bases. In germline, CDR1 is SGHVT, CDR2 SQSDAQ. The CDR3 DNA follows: TGTGCCAGGACTAACTATGGCTACACCTTC. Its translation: CARTNYGYTF.

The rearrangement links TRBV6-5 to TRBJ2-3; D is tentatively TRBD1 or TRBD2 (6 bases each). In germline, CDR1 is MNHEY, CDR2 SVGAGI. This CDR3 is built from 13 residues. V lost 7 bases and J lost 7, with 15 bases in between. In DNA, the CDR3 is TGTGCCAGCACAACTCGGGGGCCCTATACGCAGTATTTT. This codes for CASTTRGPYTQYF.

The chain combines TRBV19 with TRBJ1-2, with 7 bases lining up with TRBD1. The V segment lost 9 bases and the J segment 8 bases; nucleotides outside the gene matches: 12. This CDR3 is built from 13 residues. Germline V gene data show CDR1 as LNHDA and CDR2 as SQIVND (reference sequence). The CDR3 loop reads CASEGQQSTGYTF. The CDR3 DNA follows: TGTGCCAGCGAGGGACAGCAATCCACGGGCTACACCTTC.

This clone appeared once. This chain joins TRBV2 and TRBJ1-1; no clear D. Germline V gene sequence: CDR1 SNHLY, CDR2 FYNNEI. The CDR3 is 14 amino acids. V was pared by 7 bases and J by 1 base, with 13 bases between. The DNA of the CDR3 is TGTGCCAGCACCCCGCAGCTGGCGAACACTGAAGCTTTCTTT. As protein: CASTPQLANTEAFF.

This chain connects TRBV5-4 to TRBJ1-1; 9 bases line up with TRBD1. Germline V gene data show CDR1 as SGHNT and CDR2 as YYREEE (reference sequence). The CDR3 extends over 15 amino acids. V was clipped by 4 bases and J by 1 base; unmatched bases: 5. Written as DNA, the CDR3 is TGTGCCAGCAGCACCCCGGGACAGGGGAACACTGAAGCTTTCTTT. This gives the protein CASSTPGQGNTEAFF.

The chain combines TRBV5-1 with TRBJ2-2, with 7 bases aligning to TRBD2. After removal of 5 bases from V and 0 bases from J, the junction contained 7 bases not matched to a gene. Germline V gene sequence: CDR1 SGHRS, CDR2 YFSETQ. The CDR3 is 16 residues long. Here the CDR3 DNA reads TGCGCCAGCAGGCGGACGGGAGGCCCGAACACCGGGGAGCTGTTTTTT. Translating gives CASRRTGGPNTGELFF.

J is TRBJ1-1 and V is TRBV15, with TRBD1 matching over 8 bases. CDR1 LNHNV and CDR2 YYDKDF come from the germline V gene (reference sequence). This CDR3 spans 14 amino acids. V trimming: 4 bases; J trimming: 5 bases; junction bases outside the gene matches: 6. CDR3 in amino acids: CATSKSGQVTEAFF. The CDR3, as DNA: TGTGCCACCAGCAAATCGGGACAGGTTACTGAAGCTTTCTTT.

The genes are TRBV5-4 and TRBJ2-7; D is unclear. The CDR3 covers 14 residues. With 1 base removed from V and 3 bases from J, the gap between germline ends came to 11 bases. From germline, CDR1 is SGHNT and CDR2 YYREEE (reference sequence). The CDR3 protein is CASSLSHGNYEQYF. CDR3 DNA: TGTGCCAGCAGCTTGAGTCACGGCAACTACGAGCAGTACTTC.

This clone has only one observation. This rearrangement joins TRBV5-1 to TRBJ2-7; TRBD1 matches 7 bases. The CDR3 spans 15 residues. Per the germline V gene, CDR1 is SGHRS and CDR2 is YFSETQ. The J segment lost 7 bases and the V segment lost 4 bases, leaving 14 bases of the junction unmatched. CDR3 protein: CASSRDATGSQEQYF. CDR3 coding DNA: TGCGCCAGCAGCCGTGATGCGACAGGGTCTCAGGAGCAGTACTTC.

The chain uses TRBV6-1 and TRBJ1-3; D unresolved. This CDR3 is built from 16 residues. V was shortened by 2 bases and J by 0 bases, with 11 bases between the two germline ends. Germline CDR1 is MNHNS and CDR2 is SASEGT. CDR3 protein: CASSEHGGSSGNTIYF. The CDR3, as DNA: TGTGCCAGCAGTGAACACGGCGGGAGCTCTGGAAACACCATATATTTT.

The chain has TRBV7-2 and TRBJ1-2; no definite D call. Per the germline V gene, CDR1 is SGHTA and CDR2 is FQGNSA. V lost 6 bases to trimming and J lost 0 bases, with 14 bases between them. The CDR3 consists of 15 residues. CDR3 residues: CASSSRVLANYGYTF. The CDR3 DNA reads TGTGCCAGCAGTTCCCGGGTGTTGGCTAACTATGGCTACACCTTC.

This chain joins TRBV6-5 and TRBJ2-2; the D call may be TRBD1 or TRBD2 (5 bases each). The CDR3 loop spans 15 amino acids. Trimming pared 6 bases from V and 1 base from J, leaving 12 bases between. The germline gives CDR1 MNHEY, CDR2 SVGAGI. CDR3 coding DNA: TGTGCCAGCAGGCCGGGACGGCAGAACACCGGGGAGCTGTTTTTT. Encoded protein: CASRPGRQNTGELFF.

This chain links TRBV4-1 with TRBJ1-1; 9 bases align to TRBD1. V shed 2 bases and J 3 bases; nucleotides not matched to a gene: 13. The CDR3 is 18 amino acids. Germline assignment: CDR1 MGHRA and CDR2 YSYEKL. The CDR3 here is CASSQRDRVAWVYTEAFF. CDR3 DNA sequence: TGCGCCAGCAGCCAACGGGACAGGGTCGCCTGGGTCTACACTGAAGCTTTCTTT.

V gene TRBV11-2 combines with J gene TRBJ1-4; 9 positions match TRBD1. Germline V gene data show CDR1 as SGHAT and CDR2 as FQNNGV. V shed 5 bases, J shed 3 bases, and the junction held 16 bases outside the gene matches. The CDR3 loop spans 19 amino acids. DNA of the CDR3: TGTGCCAGCAGCCGCCCCGGACAGGGGTTGTCTTGGGCTAATGAAAAACTGTTTTTT. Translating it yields CASSRPGQGLSWANEKLFF.

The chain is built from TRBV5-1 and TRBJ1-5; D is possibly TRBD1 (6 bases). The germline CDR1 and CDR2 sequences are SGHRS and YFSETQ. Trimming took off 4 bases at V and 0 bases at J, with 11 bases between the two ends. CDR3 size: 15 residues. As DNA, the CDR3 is TGCGCCAGCAGCCCGACAGGCGATAGCAATCAGCCCCAGCATTTT. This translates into CASSPTGDSNQPQHF.

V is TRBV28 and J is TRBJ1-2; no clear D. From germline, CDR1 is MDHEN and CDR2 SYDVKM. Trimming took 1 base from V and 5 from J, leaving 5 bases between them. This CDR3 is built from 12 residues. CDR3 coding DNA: TGTGCCAGCAGTTTATTCGAGTATGGCTACACCTTC. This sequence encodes CASSLFEYGYTF.

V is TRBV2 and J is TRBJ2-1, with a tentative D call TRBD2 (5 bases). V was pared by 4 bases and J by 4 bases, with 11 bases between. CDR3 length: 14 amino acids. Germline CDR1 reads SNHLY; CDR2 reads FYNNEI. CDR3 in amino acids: CASSGGVRYNEQFF. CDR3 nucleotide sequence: TGTGCCAGCAGTGGGGGAGTACGGTACAATGAGCAGTTCTTC.

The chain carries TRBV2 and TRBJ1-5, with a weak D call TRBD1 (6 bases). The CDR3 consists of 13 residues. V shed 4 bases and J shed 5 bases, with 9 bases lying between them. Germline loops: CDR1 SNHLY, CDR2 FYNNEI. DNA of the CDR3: TGTGCCAGCAGTGGGGACACTTATCAGCCCCAGCATTTT. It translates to CASSGDTYQPQHF.

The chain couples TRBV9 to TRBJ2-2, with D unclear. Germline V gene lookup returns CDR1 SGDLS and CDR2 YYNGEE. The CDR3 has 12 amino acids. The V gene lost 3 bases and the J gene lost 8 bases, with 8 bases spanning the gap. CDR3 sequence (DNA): TGTGCCAGCAGCGGAAGAAGAGGGGAGCTGTTTTTT. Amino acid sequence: CASSGRRGELFF.

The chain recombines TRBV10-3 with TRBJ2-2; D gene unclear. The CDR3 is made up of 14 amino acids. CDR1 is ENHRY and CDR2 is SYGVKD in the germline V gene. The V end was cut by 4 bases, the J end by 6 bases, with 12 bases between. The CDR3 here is CAISAVPASGELFF. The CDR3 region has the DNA TGTGCCATCAGTGCGGTACCCGCGTCCGGGGAGCTGTTTTTT.

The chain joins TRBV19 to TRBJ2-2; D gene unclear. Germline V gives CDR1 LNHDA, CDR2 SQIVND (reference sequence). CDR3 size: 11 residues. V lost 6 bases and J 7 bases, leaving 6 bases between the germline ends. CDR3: CASSWGGELFF. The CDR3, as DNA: TGTGCCAGTAGCTGGGGCGGGGAGCTGTTTTTT. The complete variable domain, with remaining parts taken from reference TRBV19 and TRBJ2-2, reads DGGITQSPKYLFRKEGQNVTLSCEQNLNHDAMYWYRQDPGQGLRLIYYSQIVNDFQKGDIAEGYSVSREKKESFPLTVTSAQKNPTAFYLCASSWGGELFFGEGSRLTVL.

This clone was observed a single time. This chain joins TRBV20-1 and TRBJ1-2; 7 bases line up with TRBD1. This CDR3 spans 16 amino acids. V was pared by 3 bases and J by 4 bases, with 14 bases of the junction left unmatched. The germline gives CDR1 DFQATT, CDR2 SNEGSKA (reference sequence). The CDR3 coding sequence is TGCAGTGCTAGTCTGCTCAGGGGGGGCGGAAGCTATGGCTACACCTTC. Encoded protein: CSASLLRGGGSYGYTF.

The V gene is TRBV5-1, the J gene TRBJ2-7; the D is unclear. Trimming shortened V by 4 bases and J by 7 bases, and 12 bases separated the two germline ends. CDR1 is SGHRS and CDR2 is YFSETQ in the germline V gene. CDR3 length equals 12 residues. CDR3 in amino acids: CASSQGLGEQYF. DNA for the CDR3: TGCGCCAGCAGCCAAGGCTTGGGGGAGCAGTACTTC.

The CDR3 region has the DNA TGCAGCGTTAAGTTTCAGGCGAACACTGAAGCTTTCTTT. The encoded protein is CSVKFQANTEAFF. The rearrangement links TRBV29-1 to TRBJ1-1; no clear D gene. Trimming removed 5 bases at V and 1 base at J, with 11 bases between. Germline loops: CDR1 SQVTM, CDR2 ANQGSEA. The CDR3 is 13 residues long. Using reference TRBV29-1 and TRBJ1-1 for the parts outside the CDR3, the full variable domain is SAVISQKPSRDICQRGTSLTIQCQVDSQVTMMFWYRQQPGQSLTLIATANQGSEATYESGFVIDKFPISRPNLTFSTLTVSNMSPEDSSIYLCSVKFQANTEAFFGQGTRLTVV.

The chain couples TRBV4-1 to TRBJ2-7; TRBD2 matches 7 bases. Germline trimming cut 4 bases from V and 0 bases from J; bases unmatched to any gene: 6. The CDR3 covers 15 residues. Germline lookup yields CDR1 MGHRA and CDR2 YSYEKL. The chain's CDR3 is CASSPTSANSYEQYF. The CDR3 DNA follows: TGCGCCAGCAGCCCCACTAGCGCCAACTCCTACGAGCAGTACTTC.

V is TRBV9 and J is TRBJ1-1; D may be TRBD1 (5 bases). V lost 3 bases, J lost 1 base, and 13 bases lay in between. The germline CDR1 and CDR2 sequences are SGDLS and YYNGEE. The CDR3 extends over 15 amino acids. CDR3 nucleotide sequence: TGTGCCAGCAGCGACCCCGGGACGGGGAACACTGAAGCTTTCTTT. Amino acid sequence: CASSDPGTGNTEAFF.

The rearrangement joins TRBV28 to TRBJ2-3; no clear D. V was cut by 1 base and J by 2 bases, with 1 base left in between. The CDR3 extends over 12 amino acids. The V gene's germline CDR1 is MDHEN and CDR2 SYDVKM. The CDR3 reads CASSLSTDTQYF. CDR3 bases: TGTGCCAGCAGTTTATCCACAGATACGCAGTATTTT.

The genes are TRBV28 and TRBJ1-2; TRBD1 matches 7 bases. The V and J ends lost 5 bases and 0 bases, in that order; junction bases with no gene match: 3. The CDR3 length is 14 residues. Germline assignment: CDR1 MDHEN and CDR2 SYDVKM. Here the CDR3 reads CASSGTVPNYGYTF. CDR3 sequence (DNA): TGTGCCAGCAGTGGGACAGTCCCTAACTATGGCTACACCTTC.

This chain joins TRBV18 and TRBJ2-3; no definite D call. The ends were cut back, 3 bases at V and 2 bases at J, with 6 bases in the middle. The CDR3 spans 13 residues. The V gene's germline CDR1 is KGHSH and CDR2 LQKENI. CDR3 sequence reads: CASSPSTTDTQYF. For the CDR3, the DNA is TGTGCCAGCTCACCGAGTACCACAGATACGCAGTATTTT.

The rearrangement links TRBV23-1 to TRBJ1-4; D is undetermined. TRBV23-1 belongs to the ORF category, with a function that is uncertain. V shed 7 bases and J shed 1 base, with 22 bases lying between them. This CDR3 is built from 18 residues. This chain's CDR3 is CASTDLPGGGRTNEKLFF. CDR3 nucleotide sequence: TGCGCCAGCACTGATCTTCCGGGAGGAGGGAGAACTAATGAAAAACTGTTTTTT.